This is a list of T cell receptor beta chains from one sample in a study of blood T cell repertoires in COVID-19. Assay: immunoSEQ multiplex PCR; the TCRdb copy retains only in-frame clones and omits some. Among about 320,000 clones listed, about 85% were seen once. The specimen sequenced was PBMCs or T cells enriched from blood (not recorded which). The source of these receptors is a woman between 25 and 40 years old who had been exposed to COVID-19. CDR3s include the opening cysteine and the closing phenylalanine or tryptophan. D genes are given only for firm matches. Not all rows give a size; the values are once, few, many and, for expanded clones, a class.

j_gene | v_gene | abundance | d_gene | CDR3aa | CDR3nt
TRBJ2-2 | TRBV6-5 | . | TRBD1 | CASSTGGANTGELFF | TGTGCCAGCAGCACAGGGGGCGCGAACACCGGGGAGCTGTTTTTT
TRBJ2-2 | TRBV15 | . | . | CATSRDQEASVTGELFF | TGTGCCACCAGCAGAGATCAGGAGGCATCGGTTACCGGGGAGCTGTTTTTT
TRBJ2-7 | TRBV6-2/TRBV6-3 | . | TRBD2 | CASRYTSGTGDEQYF | TGTGCCAGCAGGTACACTAGCGGGACCGGAGATGAGCAGTACTTC
TRBJ2-1 | TRBV7-2 | . | TRBD2 | CASSLGGAGLNSSYNEQFF | TGTGCCAGCAGCCTCGGGGGGGCTGGCTTGAACAGCTCCTACAATGAGCAGTTCTTC
TRBJ1-2 | TRBV12-3/TRBV12-4 | once | . | CASSLRRGGYTF | TGTGCCAGCAGTTTAAGGCGGGGTGGCTACACCTTC
TRBJ1-6 | TRBV27 | . | . | CAPRGGGSPLHF | TGTGCCCCGAGGGGCGGGGGTTCACCCCTCCACTTT
TRBJ2-2 | TRBV11-3 | few | TRBD2 | CASSLDRGASGYNTGELFF | TGTGCCAGCAGCTTAGATCGAGGGGCTAGCGGGTACAACACCGGGGAGCTGTTTTTT
TRBJ2-3 | TRBV7-9 | . | TRBD2 | CASSPRAGESDTQYF | TGTGCCAGCAGCCCACGAGCGGGAGAATCAGATACGCAGTATTTT
TRBJ1-3 | TRBV19 | . | TRBD1 | CASSRGKQGIGNTIYF | TGTGCCAGTAGTAGGGGAAAACAGGGGATCGGAAACACCATATATTTT
TRBJ1-1 | TRBV6-1 | . | . | CASSELELFRATEAFF | TGTGCCAGCAGTGAATTAGAGTTGTTTCGTGCCACTGAAGCTTTCTTT
TRBJ1-2 | TRBV11-2 | . | TRBD1 | CASSETGNGYTF | TGTGCCAGCAGCGAGACAGGGAATGGCTACACCTTC
TRBJ1-6 | TRBV5-5 | . | . | CASSSRAQPPDSPLHF | TGTGCCAGCAGCTCCAGGGCCCAACCGCCGGATTCACCCCTCCACTTT
TRBJ1-1 | TRBV4-3 | once | . | CASSQDGATTEAFF | TGCGCCAGCAGCCAAGATGGGGCAACCACTGAAGCTTTCTTT
TRBJ2-5 | TRBV5-1 | . | . | CASRAGSSQETQYF | TGCGCCAGCAGGGCAGGTTCATCCCAAGAGACCCAGTACTTC
TRBJ2-7 | TRBV7-2 | . | . | CASSLSPSDSSYEQYF | TGTGCCAGCAGTCTTAGCCCTTCAGACAGCTCCTACGAGCAGTACTTC
TRBJ1-5 | TRBV5-1 | few | TRBD1 | CASSYGTGRGNQPQHF | TGCGCCAGCAGCTACGGGACAGGGAGGGGAAATCAGCCCCAGCATTTT
TRBJ2-2 | TRBV2 | . | . | CASSEVLGTGELFF | TGTGCCAGCAGTGAAGTCCTCGGCACCGGGGAGCTGTTTTTT
TRBJ2-7 | TRBV29-1 | . | . | CSVEYRMDYEQYF | TGCAGCGTTGAGTACAGGATGGACTACGAGCAGTACTTC
TRBJ2-7 | TRBV5-1 | . | TRBD1 | CASSLAPGQGAVNEQYF | TGCGCCAGCAGCTTGGCCCCGGGACAGGGGGCGGTAAACGAGCAGTACTTC
TRBJ1-1 | TRBV4-1 | few | . | CASSLEENTEAFF | TGCGCCAGCAGCCTCGAGGAGAACACTGAAGCTTTCTTT
TRBJ2-2 | TRBV30 | . | TRBD1 | CAWSGLTGSITGELFF | TGTGCCTGGAGTGGACTGACAGGGTCGATCACCGGGGAGCTGTTTTTT
TRBJ2-3 | TRBV21-1 | . | . | CASSISSGPSPTDTQYF | TGTGCCAGCAGCATCTCTAGCGGTCCCTCCCCTACAGATACGCAGTATTTT
TRBJ2-1 | TRBV2 | once | TRBD2 | CASIFPGTSGRDEQFF | TGTGCCAGCATATTCCCCGGGACTAGCGGGAGGGATGAGCAGTTCTTC
TRBJ2-7 | TRBV7-2 | . | TRBD1 | CASSLGGVGSYEQYF | TGTGCCAGCAGCCTAGGGGGCGTTGGCTCCTACGAGCAGTACTTC
TRBJ1-6 | TRBV4-2 | few | TRBD1 | CASSQMGSGQGVSPLHF | TGTGCCAGCAGCCAAATGGGTTCGGGACAGGGGGTTTCACCCCTCCACTTT
TRBJ2-7 | TRBV3-1/TRBV3-2 | . | TRBD1 | CASRKTGGSYEQYF | TGTGCCAGCAGGAAGACAGGGGGCTCCTACGAGCAGTACTTC
TRBJ2-5 | TRBV30 | few | . | CAWSLEQRRQTQYF | TGTGCCTGGAGCTTGGAACAGCGGCGGCAGACCCAGTACTTC
TRBJ1-2 | TRBV6-1 | . | . | CASSEADIGYGYTF | TGTGCCAGCAGTGAAGCGGACATAGGGTATGGCTACACCTTC